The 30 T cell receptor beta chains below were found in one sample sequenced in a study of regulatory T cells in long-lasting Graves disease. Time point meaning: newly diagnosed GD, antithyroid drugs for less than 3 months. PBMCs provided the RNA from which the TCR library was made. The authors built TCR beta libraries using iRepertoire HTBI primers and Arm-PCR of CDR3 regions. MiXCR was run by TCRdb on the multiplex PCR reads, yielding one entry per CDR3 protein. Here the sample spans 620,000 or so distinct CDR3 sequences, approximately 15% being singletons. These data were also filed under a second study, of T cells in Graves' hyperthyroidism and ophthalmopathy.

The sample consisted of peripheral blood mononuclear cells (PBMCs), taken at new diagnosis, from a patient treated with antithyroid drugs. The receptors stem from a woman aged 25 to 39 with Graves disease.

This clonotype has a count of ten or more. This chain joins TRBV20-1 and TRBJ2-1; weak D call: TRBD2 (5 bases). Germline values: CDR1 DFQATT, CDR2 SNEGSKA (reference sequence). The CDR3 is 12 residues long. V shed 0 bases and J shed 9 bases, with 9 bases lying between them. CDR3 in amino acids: CSARDGGPEQFF. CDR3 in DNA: TGCAGTGCTAGAGATGGAGGTCCTGAGCAGTTCTTC.

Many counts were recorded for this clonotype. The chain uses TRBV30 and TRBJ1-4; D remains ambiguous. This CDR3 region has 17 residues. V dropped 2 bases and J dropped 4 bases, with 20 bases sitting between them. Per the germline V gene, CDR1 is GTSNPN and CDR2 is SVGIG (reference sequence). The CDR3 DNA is TGTGCCTGGAGTTCCGATCCTACACCGAATCGTAATGAAAAACTGTTTTTT. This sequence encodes CAWSSDPTPNRNEKLFF.

CDR3 sequence (DNA): TGTGCCTGGAGTGCGGACCTCACCGAGTTCTTC. Its translation is CAWSADLTEFF. The chain joins TRBV30 to TRBJ2-1; unclear D gene. Trimming took off 1 base at V and 14 bases at J, with 12 bases between the two ends. The CDR3 is made up of 11 amino acids. The germline CDR1 and CDR2 sequences are GTSNPN and SVGIG (reference sequence).

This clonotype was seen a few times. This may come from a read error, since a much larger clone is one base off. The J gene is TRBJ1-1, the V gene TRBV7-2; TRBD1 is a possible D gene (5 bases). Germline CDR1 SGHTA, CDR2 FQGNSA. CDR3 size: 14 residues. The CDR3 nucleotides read TGTGCCAACAGCTTCAGGGCGGTTCCTGCTGAAGCTTTCTTT. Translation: CANSFRAVPAEAFF.

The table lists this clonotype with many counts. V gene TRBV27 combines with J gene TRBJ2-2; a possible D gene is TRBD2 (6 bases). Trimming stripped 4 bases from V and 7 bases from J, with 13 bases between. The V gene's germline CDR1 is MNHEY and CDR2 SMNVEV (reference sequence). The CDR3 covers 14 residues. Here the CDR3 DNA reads TGTGCCAGCAGTTCGGGAACGGGGGTCGGGGAGCTGTTTTTT. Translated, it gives CASSSGTGVGELFF.

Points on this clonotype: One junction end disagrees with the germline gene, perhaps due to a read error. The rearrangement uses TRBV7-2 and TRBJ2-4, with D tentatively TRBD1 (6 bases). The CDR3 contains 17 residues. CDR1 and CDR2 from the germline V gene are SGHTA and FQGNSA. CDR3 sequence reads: CASSRTSRGPLGNTQYF. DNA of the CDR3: TGTGCCAGCAGCCGAACGTCCAGGGGCCCTTTGGGAAACACTCAGTACTTC.

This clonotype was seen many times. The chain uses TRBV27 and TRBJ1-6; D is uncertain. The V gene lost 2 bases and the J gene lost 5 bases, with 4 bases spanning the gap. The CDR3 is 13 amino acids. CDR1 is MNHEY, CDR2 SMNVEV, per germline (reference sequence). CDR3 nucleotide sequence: TGTGCCAGCAGTTTAGTAAATAATTCACCCCTCCACTTT. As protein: CASSLVNNSPLHF.

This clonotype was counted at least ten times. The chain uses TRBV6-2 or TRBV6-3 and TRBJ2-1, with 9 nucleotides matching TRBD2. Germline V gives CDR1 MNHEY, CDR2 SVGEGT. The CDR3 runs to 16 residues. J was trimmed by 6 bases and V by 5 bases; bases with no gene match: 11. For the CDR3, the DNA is TGTGCCAGCAGTGAAGTAGCGGGAGTACGGGGCAATGAGCAGTTCTTC. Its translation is CASSEVAGVRGNEQFF.

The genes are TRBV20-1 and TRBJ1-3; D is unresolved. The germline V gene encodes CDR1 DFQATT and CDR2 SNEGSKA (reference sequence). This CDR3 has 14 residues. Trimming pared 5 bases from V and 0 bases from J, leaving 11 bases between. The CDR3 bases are TGCAGTGCTCGACACGGAAACTCTGGAAACACCATATATTTT. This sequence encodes CSARHGNSGNTIYF.

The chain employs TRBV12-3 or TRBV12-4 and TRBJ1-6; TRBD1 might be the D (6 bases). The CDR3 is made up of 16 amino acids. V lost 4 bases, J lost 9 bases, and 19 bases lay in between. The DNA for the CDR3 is TGTGCCAGCAGTTCCCTCTGGACAGCCGGGGGTTCACCCCTCCACTTT. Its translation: CASSSLWTAGGSPLHF.

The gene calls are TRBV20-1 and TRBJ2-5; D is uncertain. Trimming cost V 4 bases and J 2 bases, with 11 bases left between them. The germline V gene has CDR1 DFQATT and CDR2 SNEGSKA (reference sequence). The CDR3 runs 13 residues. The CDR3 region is CSANRAQQETQYF. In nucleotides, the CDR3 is TGCAGTGCTAATAGGGCCCAGCAAGAGACCCAGTACTTC.

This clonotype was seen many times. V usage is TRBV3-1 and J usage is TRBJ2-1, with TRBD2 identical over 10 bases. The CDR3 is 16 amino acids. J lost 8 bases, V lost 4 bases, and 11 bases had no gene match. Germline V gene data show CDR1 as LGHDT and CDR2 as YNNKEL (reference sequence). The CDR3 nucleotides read TGTGCCAGCAGCCTGGGGCGAGCGGGAGGGGGCGATGAGCAGTTCTTC. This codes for CASSLGRAGGGDEQFF.

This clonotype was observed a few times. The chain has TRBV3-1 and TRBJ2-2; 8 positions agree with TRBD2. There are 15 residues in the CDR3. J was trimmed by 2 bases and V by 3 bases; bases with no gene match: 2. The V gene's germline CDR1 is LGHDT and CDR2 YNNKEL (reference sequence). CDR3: CASSQTSANTGELFF. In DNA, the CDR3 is TGTGCCAGCAGCCAGACTAGCGCCAACACCGGGGAGCTGTTTTTT.

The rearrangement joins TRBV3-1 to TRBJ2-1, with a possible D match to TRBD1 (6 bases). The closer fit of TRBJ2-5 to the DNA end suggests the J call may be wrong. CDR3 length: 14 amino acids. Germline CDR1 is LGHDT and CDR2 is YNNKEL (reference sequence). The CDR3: CASSHLGAQETQYF. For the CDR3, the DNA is TGTGCCAGCAGCCACCTGGGGGCCCAAGAGACCCAGTACTTC.

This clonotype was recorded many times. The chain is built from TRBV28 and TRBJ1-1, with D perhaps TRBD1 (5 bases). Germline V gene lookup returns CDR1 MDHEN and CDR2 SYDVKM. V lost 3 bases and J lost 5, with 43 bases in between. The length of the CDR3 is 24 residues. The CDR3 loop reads CASSFRFPRPRVSGQIRRDTEAFF. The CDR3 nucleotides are TGTGCCAGCAGTTTTAGGTTCCCGCGACCCAGGGTTTCCGGACAAATCAGAAGGGATACTGAAGCTTTCTTT. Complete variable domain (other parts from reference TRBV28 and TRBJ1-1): DVKVTQSSRYLVKRTGEKVFLECVQDMDHENMFWYRQDPGLGLRLIYFSYDVKMKEKGDIPEGYSVSREKKERFSLILESASTNQTSMYLCASSFRFPRPRVSGQIRRDTEAFFGQGTRLTVV.

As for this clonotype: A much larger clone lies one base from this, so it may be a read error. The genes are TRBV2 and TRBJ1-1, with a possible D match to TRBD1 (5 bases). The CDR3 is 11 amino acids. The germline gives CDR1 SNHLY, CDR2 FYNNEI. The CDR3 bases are TGTGCCAGCAAAACGTCTAGTGGGGCTCTCTTT. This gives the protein CASKTSSGALF. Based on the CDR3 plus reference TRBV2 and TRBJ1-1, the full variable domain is EPEVTQTPSHQVTQMGQEVILRCVPISNHLYFYWYRQILGQKVEFLVSFYNNEISEKSEIFDDQFSVERPDGSNFTLKIRSTKLEDSAMYFCASKTSSGALFGQGTRLTVV.

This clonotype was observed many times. The CDR3 loop reads CASSLTEPFNHYGYTF. The CDR3 region has the DNA TGTGCCAGCAGCCTAACGGAACCTTTCAATCACTATGGCTACACCTTC. The rearrangement links TRBV25-1 to TRBJ1-2; no firm D call. V dropped 6 bases and J dropped 3 bases, with 20 bases sitting between them. The CDR3 is made up of 16 amino acids. Per the germline V gene, CDR1 is MGHDK and CDR2 is SYGVNS.

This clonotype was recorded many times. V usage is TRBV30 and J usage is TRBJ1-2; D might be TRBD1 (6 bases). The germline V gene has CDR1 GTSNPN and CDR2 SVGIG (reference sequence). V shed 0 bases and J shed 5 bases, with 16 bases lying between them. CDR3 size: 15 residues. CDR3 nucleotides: TGTGCCTGGAGTGTACTGGCAGGGGCAGCGTATGGCTACACCTTC. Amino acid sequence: CAWSVLAGAAYGYTF.

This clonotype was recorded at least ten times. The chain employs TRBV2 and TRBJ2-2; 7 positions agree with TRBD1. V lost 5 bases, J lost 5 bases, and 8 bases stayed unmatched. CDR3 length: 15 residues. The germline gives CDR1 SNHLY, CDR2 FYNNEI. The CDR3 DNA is TGTGCCAGCAGTTCCCCATCGACAGGGACCGGGGAGCTGTTTTTT. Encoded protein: CASSSPSTGTGELFF.

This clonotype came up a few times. DNA of the CDR3: TGCAGTGCTCCAAGTAGCGGGGGATACAATGAGCAGTTCTTC. It encodes CSAPSSGGYNEQFF. V and J are TRBV20-1 and TRBJ2-1, with 9 nucleotides matching TRBD2. The CDR3 runs 14 residues. J lost 4 bases, V lost 5 bases, and 6 bases had no gene match. The germline gives CDR1 DFQATT, CDR2 SNEGSKA (reference sequence).

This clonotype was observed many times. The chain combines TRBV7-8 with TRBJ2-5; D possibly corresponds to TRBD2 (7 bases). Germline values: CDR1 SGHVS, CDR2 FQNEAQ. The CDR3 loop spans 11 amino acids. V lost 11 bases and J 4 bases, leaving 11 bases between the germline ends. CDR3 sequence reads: CAGGGRETQYF. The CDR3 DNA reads TGTGCCGGGGGGGGGCGAGAGACCCAGTACTTC.

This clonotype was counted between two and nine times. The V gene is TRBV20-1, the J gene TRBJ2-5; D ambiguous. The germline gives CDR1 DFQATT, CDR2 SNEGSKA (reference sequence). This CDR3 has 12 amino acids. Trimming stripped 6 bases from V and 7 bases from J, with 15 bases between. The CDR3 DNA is TGCAGTGCCCTATTTGCCGATGGGACCCAGTACTTC. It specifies CSALFADGTQYF.

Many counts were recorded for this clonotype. The DNA for the CDR3 is TGCGCCAGCAGCCCCTCCCTAGCGGGAGTCGGCGAGCAGTACTTC. As protein: CASSPSLAGVGEQYF. This sequence joins TRBV5-1 and TRBJ2-7; 10 bases align to TRBD2. From germline, CDR1 is SGHRS and CDR2 YFSETQ. The trim removed 4 bases at V and 6 bases at J, leaving 10 bases unmatched. The CDR3 spans 15 residues. Full variable domain (missing parts from reference TRBV5-1 and TRBJ2-7): KAGVTQTPRYLIKTRGQQVTLSCSPISGHRSVSWYQQTPGQGLQFLFEYFSETQRNKGNFPGRFSGRQFSNSRSEMNVSTLELGDSALYLCASSPSLAGVGEQYFGPGTRLTVT.

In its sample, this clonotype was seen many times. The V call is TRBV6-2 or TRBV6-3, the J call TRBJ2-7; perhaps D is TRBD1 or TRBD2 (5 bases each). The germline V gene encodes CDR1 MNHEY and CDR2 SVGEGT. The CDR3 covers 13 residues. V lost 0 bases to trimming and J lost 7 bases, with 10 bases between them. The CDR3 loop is CASSYSTGGEQYF. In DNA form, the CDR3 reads TGTGCCAGCAGTTACTCCACTGGGGGAGAGCAGTACTTC.

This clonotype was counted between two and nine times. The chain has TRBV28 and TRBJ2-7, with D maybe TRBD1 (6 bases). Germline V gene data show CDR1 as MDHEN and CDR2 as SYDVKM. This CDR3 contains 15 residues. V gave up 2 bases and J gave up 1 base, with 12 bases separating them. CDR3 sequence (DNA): TGTGCCAGCAGTTTAAGGGGACACCCGTCCTACGAGCAGTACTTC. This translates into CASSLRGHPSYEQYF.

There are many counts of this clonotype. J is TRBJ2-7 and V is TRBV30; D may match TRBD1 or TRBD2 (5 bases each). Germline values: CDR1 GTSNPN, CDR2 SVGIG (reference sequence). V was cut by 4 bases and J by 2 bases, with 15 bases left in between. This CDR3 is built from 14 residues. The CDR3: CAWTGTDSTYEQYF. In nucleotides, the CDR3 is TGTGCCTGGACCGGGACCGATAGTACCTACGAGCAGTACTTC.

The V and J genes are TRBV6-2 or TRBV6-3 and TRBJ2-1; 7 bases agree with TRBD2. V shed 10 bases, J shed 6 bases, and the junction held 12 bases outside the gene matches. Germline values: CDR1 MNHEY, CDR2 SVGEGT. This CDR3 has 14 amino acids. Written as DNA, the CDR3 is TGTGCCACCAAGGGGAGGGGATTGGGCAATGAGCAGTTCTTC. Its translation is CATKGRGLGNEQFF.

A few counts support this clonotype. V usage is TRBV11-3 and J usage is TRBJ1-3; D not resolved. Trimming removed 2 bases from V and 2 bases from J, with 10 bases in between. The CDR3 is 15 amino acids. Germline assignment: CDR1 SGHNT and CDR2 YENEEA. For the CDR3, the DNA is TGTGCCAGCAGCTTAACGATCGGGCCTGGAAACACCATATATTTT. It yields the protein CASSLTIGPGNTIYF.

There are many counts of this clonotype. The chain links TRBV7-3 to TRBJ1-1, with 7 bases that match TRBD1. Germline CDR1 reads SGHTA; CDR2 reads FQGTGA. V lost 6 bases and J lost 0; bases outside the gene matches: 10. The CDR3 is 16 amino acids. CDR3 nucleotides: TGTGCCAGCAGTTCTGCTAACAGGGGAATGAACACTGAAGCTTTCTTT. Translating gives CASSSANRGMNTEAFF.

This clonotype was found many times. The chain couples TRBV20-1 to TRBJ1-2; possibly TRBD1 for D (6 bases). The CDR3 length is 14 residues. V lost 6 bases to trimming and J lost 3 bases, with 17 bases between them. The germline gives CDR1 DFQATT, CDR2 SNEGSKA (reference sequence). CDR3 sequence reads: CSAKRVGGDYGYTF. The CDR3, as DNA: TGCAGTGCAAAGAGAGTAGGGGGAGACTATGGCTACACCTTC.